This TCR beta chain was obtained from a study of CD8+ T cells in alopecia areata. Study-level findings and limits: Under tofacitinib, fewer expanded CD8+ clones appeared among the top 100 scalp clones. One nonresponder makes the tie between baseline CD8+ expansion and response uncertain.

The sample's treatment: oral pan-JAK inhibitor, 5-10 mg twice daily. The sorting of PBMCs gave CD4+ and CD8+ T cells. The V and J ends lost 7 bases and 2 bases respectively, with 15 bases between them. Germline V gene sequence: CDR1 MNHNS, CDR2 SASEGT. CDR3 length equals 15 residues. This clone was counted a few times. The antigen remains undetermined. Extraction of RNA preceded its reverse transcription into cDNA, which served as the sequencing template. TCRdb's copy holds only in-frame clones and misses some; the assay was immunoSEQ multiplex PCR. Of about 200,000 clones listed, around two fifths are singletons.

The rearrangement links TRBV6-1 to TRBJ2-1; D gene unclear. This sequence originates from a human donor with alopecia areata. Sequencing used CD4+ T cells sorted from blood, obtained around week 34, from a patient treated with tofacitinib. The chain's CDR3 is CASTRARDAYNEQFF. The CDR3, as DNA: TGTGCCAGCACCCGGGCAAGGGATGCCTACAATGAGCAGTTCTTC.